This T cell receptor (beta chain) was sequenced during a study of blood T cell repertoires in COVID-19. Study context: The origin of the acute and convalescent COVID-19 samples was the United States, Italy and Spain. Nucleic acid was either cDNA or gDNA, and it came from T cells, B-cell-depleted T cells, or PBMCs.

V lost 2 bases, J lost 8 bases, and 15 bases lay in between. Germline CDR1 is SGHTA and CDR2 is FQGNSA. CDR3 size: 15 residues. Per the original methods: Using reference gene primer amplification, nucleated cell counts were estimated. Profiling relied on immunoSEQ multiplex PCR, and the TCRdb table lists in-frame clones only, not all of them. V and J calls and clone size come straight from that table; D and trimming were deduced from the DNA. The sample shows about 130,000 clones, around 85% of them seen only once. The chain recombines TRBV7-2 with TRBJ1-4, with D possibly being TRBD1 (5 bases). This receptor was taken from a woman older than 75 with acute or convalescent COVID-19. Input material: peripheral blood. CDR3 region: CASSLSRGGEEKLFF. CDR3 bases: TGTGCCAGCAGCTTATCTCGGGGGGGTGAAGAAAAACTGTTTTTT.